This record looks at one TCR beta chain sequence and its context. These data belong to a study of blood T cell repertoires in COVID-19. Study-wide context: From the United States, Italy and Spain came samples of acute and convalescent COVID-19. T cells, B-cell-depleted T cells, or PBMCs supplied cDNA or gDNA.

The Seattle patients, enrolled during active infection, were followed longitudinally. As handled by the study authors: Reference gene primer amplification in the assay estimated nucleated cell counts. Some clones are missing from TCRdb's copy, which holds only in-frame ones; the method was immunoSEQ multiplex PCR. The DNA was the basis for D and trimming; V, J and clone size are from that table. Of some 200,000 clones in the sample, around 95% were seen once. This clonotype originated in a man younger than 45 with COVID-19, enrolled during active disease. Sequenced material: peripheral blood.

Written as DNA, the CDR3 is TGTGCCAGCAGCTTGGGCCCGGTCGAAGCTTTCTTT. It codes for CASSLGPVEAFF. The chain links TRBV5-4 to TRBJ1-1, with no clear D. This CDR3 is 12 amino acids long. V lost 0 bases and J lost 8, with 8 bases in between. Germline V gene sequence: CDR1 SGHNT, CDR2 YYREEE (reference sequence). Together with reference TRBV5-4 and TRBJ1-1, the CDR3 gives the full variable domain: ETGVTQSPTHLIKTRGQQVTLRCSSQSGHNTVSWYQQALGQGPQFIFQYYREEENGRGNFPPRFSGLQFPNYSSELNVNALELDDSALYLCASSLGPVEAFFGQGTRLTVV.